A selection of T cell receptor beta chains follows, all from one sample in a study of response to subunit inactivated influenza vaccine. TCRdb fed the RT-PCR reads into MiXCR, producing one record per CDR3 protein. The data contain over 150,000 distinct CDR3 sequences, about 10% of them singletons. The input for sequencing was non-naive T cells sorted from PBMCs, taken on the day of vaccination. These receptors came from a man over 45 who received an inactivated influenza vaccine. CDR3s include the opening cysteine and the closing phenylalanine or tryptophan. Fields, in order: V gene, clone size, D gene, J gene, CDR3 protein, CDR3 DNA. The D gene is left open where the match is weak. A clone size is listed for some rows: how often the clone was seen (once, few, many), or a class if it is expanded.

V: TRBV24-1; size: few; D: .; J: TRBJ1-5; CDR3: CATSDLHSNQPQHF; DNA: TGTGCCACCAGTGATTTGCACAGCAATCAGCCCCAGCATTTT
V: TRBV7-3; size: .; D: .; J: TRBJ2-1; CDR3: CASSLGSENEQFF; DNA: TGTGCCAGCAGCTTAGGTTCAGAGAATGAGCAGTTCTTC
V: TRBV2; size: .; D: .; J: TRBJ1-4; CDR3: CASSAPRASATNEKLFF; DNA: TGTGCCAGCAGTGCCCCCAGGGCGTCGGCGACTAATGAAAAACTGTTTTTT
V: TRBV12-3/TRBV12-4; size: .; D: .; J: TRBJ2-3; CDR3: CTSSLLEDTQYF; DNA: TGTACCAGCAGTTTATTGGAAGATACGCAGTATTTT
V: TRBV19; size: .; D: .; J: TRBJ1-2; CDR3: CASRSDYGYTF; DNA: TGTGCCAGTAGATCGGACTATGGCTACACCTTC
V: TRBV27; size: .; D: TRBD1; J: TRBJ1-1; CDR3: CASKRQGMNTEAFF; DNA: TGTGCCAGCAAAAGACAGGGGATGAACACTGAAGCTTTCTTT
V: TRBV29-1; size: medium-sized; D: .; J: TRBJ1-6; CDR3: CSARQGNSPLHF; DNA: TGCAGCGCCCGCCAGGGGAATTCACCCCTCCACTTT
V: TRBV6-5; size: .; D: TRBD1; J: TRBJ2-5; CDR3: CASSYSPGQGLETQYF; DNA: TGTGCCAGCAGTTACTCGCCGGGACAGGGGTTGGAGACCCAGTACTTC
V: TRBV6-1; size: .; D: TRBD1; J: TRBJ1-3; CDR3: CASSDTGDFVAGNTIYF; DNA: TGTGCCAGCAGTGACACAGGGGACTTTGTTGCTGGAAACACCATATATTTT
V: TRBV5-5; size: many; D: .; J: TRBJ2-7; CDR3: CASSPWTAAGGEQYF; DNA: TGTGCCAGCAGCCCCTGGACGGCTGCTGGCGGAGAGCAGTACTTC
V: TRBV20-1; size: many; D: .; J: TRBJ2-2; CDR3: CSARDETSRELFF; DNA: TGCAGTGCTAGAGACGAGACTTCTAGGGAGCTGTTTTTT
V: TRBV12-3/TRBV12-4; size: .; D: .; J: TRBJ1-1; CDR3: CASSFMGSTEAFF; DNA: TGTGCCAGCAGTTTCATGGGGTCTACTGAAGCTTTCTTT
V: TRBV27; size: few; D: .; J: TRBJ2-2; CDR3: CASSPGLTAPGELFF; DNA: TGTGCCAGCAGCCCGGGACTGACGGCCCCCGGGGAGCTGTTTTTT
V: TRBV10-3; size: few; D: .; J: TRBJ2-1; CDR3: CATRGSTDAYNEQFF; DNA: TGTGCCACCCGCGGATCGACGGACGCCTACAATGAGCAGTTCTTC
V: TRBV15; size: many; D: .; J: TRBJ1-5; CDR3: CATSRDKGNNQPQHF; DNA: TGTGCCACCAGCAGAGATAAGGGGAACAATCAGCCCCAGCATTTT
V: TRBV10-3; size: .; D: TRBD1; J: TRBJ1-1; CDR3: CSISERWDRGAEAFF; DNA: TGTTCCATCAGTGAGCGCTGGGACAGGGGCGCTGAAGCTTTCTTT
V: TRBV4-3; size: .; D: .; J: TRBJ2-7; CDR3: CASSQDLPRSSSYEQYF; DNA: TGCGCCAGCAGCCAAGATCTTCCCCGTTCCAGCTCCTACGAGCAGTACTTC
V: TRBV18; size: few; D: .; J: TRBJ2-1; CDR3: CASSPWTNEQFF; DNA: TGTGCCAGCTCACCGTGGACAAATGAGCAGTTCTTC
V: TRBV4-2; size: many; D: .; J: TRBJ2-7; CDR3: CASSQDGNDRSYEQYF; DNA: TGTGCCAGCAGCCAAGATGGGAACGACAGGAGCTACGAGCAGTACTTC
V: TRBV11-2; size: few; D: .; J: TRBJ2-7; CDR3: CASSAGVTEQYF; DNA: TGTGCCAGCAGCGCTGGCGTAACCGAGCAGTACTTC
V: TRBV9; size: many; D: .; J: TRBJ1-3; CDR3: CASSVDSYSGNTIYF; DNA: TGTGCCAGCAGCGTGGACTCCTACTCTGGAAACACCATATATTTT
V: TRBV12-3/TRBV12-4; size: .; D: .; J: TRBJ2-6; CDR3: CASTTGLGANVLTF; DNA: TGTGCCAGCACGACAGGCCTTGGGGCCAACGTCCTGACTTTC
V: TRBV20-1; size: few; D: .; J: TRBJ2-5; CDR3: CSARSSRGWQETQYF; DNA: TGCAGTGCTAGATCAAGCAGAGGGTGGCAAGAGACCCAGTACTTC
V: TRBV7-9; size: .; D: .; J: TRBJ2-3; CDR3: CASRPGIWGRFTDTQYF; DNA: TGTGCCAGCAGACCAGGAATCTGGGGCCGTTTCACAGATACGCAGTATTTT
V: TRBV20-1; size: many; D: TRBD2; J: TRBJ2-1; CDR3: CSVKPGLAIANEQFF; DNA: TGCAGTGTTAAACCGGGACTAGCGATCGCGAATGAGCAGTTCTTC
V: TRBV7-2; size: many; D: .; J: TRBJ2-3; CDR3: CASSLVGGRTDTQYF; DNA: TGTGCCAGCAGCTTAGTGGGGGGGCGGACAGATACGCAGTATTTT
V: TRBV25-1; size: .; D: TRBD1; J: TRBJ2-7; CDR3: CASREGQASYEQYF; DNA: TGTGCCAGCAGGGAAGGACAGGCCTCCTACGAGCAGTACTTC
V: TRBV27; size: .; D: .; J: TRBJ2-7; CDR3: CASSLGLANYEQYF; DNA: TGTGCCAGCAGTTTAGGATTAGCGAACTACGAGCAGTACTTC
V: TRBV11-2; size: few; D: .; J: TRBJ2-5; CDR3: CASSLEFGFGETQYF; DNA: TGTGCCAGCAGCTTAGAGTTCGGGTTTGGAGAGACCCAGTACTTC
V: TRBV5-6; size: many; D: TRBD2; J: TRBJ2-3; CDR3: CASSPISGLDEGWYF; DNA: TGTGCCAGCAGCCCCATTTCAGGACTAGACGAGGGGTGGTATTTT
V: TRBV5-1; size: many; D: TRBD1; J: TRBJ1-1; CDR3: CASSPGTVRTEAFF; DNA: TGCGCCAGCAGCCCAGGGACAGTGAGAACTGAAGCTTTCTTT
V: TRBV7-8; size: few; D: .; J: TRBJ1-2; CDR3: CASRGRDSEGYGYTF; DNA: TGTGCCAGCAGAGGGAGGGACTCCGAGGGCTATGGCTACACCTTC
V: TRBV6-6; size: .; D: TRBD2; J: TRBJ2-7; CDR3: CASSHPGTREQYF; DNA: TGTGCCAGCAGTCATCCAGGGACTAGGGAGCAGTACTTC
V: TRBV20-1; size: many; D: .; J: TRBJ2-2; CDR3: CSARNSGTGELFF; DNA: TGCAGTGCTAGGAATAGCGGCACCGGGGAGCTGTTTTTT
V: TRBV7-2; size: .; D: TRBD2; J: TRBJ2-3; CDR3: CASSSTSGRDGDTQYF; DNA: TGTGCCAGCAGCTCTACTAGCGGGAGAGATGGAGATACGCAGTATTTT
V: TRBV20-1; size: .; D: TRBD2; J: TRBJ2-3; CDR3: CSANGAGANTDTQYF; DNA: TGCAGTGCTAACGGGGCGGGAGCGAACACAGATACGCAGTATTTT
V: TRBV30; size: few; D: .; J: TRBJ2-5; CDR3: CAWSVGGAQETQYF; DNA: TGTGCCTGGAGTGTTGGGGGGGCCCAAGAGACCCAGTACTTC
V: TRBV24-1; size: many; D: TRBD1; J: TRBJ2-2; CDR3: CATSEGTGNTGELFF; DNA: TGTGCCACCAGTGAAGGGACAGGGAATACGGGGGAGCTGTTTTTT
V: TRBV19; size: few; D: TRBD1; J: TRBJ2-1; CDR3: CASAGTGYNEQFF; DNA: TGTGCCAGTGCCGGGACAGGCTACAATGAGCAGTTCTTC
V: TRBV4-3; size: few; D: .; J: TRBJ2-3; CDR3: CASSQEGGGRTDTQYF; DNA: TGCGCCAGCAGCCAAGAGGGGGGCGGCCGCACAGATACGCAGTATTTT
V: TRBV19; size: many; D: .; J: TRBJ2-4; CDR3: CASSNQALLAKNIQYF; DNA: TGTGCCAGTAGTAACCAGGCGCTACTAGCCAAAAACATTCAGTACTTC
V: TRBV7-9; size: few; D: .; J: TRBJ1-2; CDR3: CASSLAGPGHGYTF; DNA: TGTGCCAGCAGCTTAGCTGGCCCGGGGCATGGCTACACCTTC
V: TRBV3-1; size: few; D: .; J: TRBJ2-5; CDR3: CASSHEFLTGPQETQYF; DNA: TGTGCCAGCAGCCATGAATTCCTCACGGGGCCACAAGAGACCCAGTACTTC
V: TRBV20-1; size: .; D: TRBD2; J: TRBJ2-1; CDR3: CSATQLAGRQFF; DNA: TGCAGTGCTACCCAACTAGCGGGAAGGCAGTTCTTC
V: TRBV5-1; size: .; D: TRBD2; J: TRBJ2-1; CDR3: CASSPSGAPYNEQFF; DNA: TGCGCCAGCAGCCCTAGCGGGGCCCCCTACAATGAGCAGTTCTTC
V: TRBV7-6; size: .; D: .; J: TRBJ2-2; CDR3: CASSFLSGGKTGELFF; DNA: TGTGCCAGCAGCTTCCTTTCTGGGGGAAAGACCGGGGAGCTGTTTTTT
V: TRBV20-1; size: few; D: .; J: TRBJ1-1; CDR3: CSARAFEGGMNTEAFF; DNA: TGCAGTGCTAGAGCTTTTGAAGGCGGGATGAACACTGAAGCTTTCTTT
V: TRBV20-1; size: .; D: TRBD2; J: TRBJ2-1; CDR3: CSAWAAGGPDEQFF; DNA: TGCAGTGCTTGGGCAGCGGGAGGGCCTGATGAGCAGTTCTTC
V: TRBV5-4; size: few; D: .; J: TRBJ2-3; CDR3: CASSSIGKTDTQYF; DNA: TGTGCCAGCAGCAGTATAGGGAAAACAGATACGCAGTATTTT